A selection of T cell receptor beta chains follows, all from one sample in a study of blood T cells in healthy people across ages. TCRdb re-derived calls from the 5' RACE reads in MiXCR, one entry per CDR3 protein. The sample carries 1.5 million to 2 million distinct CDR3 sequences, just under 50% recorded once. The source material was blood. These receptors originate from a woman aged 40 to 55 in good health. Each CDR3 is given with its conserved first and last residue.

j_call v_call cdr3_aa
TRBJ2-3 TRBV6-6 CASVPSGGGDTQYF
TRBJ2-5 TRBV28 CASILKGGFGETQYF
TRBJ2-7 TRBV12-3/TRBV12-4 CASSLGGTGLYEQYF
NA TRBV27 CASRPGLAGRTHEETQYF
TRBJ1-1 TRBV28 CASSSATRVDTEAFF
TRBJ2-5 TRBV5-1 CASSLESRWETQYF
TRBJ1-2 TRBV6-5 CASSVRGLEGYTF
TRBJ2-3 TRBV20-1 CSARDRAITDTQYF
TRBJ2-5 TRBV3-1 CASSPPGGYWETQYF
TRBJ1-1 TRBV3-1 CASSPTYGTGGDTEAFF
TRBJ2-6 TRBV12-3/TRBV12-4 CASSFGGSGSGANVLTF
TRBJ2-5 TRBV28 CASSSYEIGTSGGPTGYNEQYF
TRBJ2-5 TRBV7-7 CASSRGLLRTETQYF
TRBJ2-5 TRBV7-2 CASSLTGGVETQYF
NA TRBV7-2 CASSLRLAGVEETQYF
TRBJ2-6 TRBV20-1 CSAKNNSGANVLTF
TRBJ2-3 TRBV2 CASQGRISTDTQYF
TRBJ2-3 TRBV6-6 CASSSSGGVPDTQYF
TRBJ2-1 TRBV7-2 CASSQTTGGPVAYNEQFF
TRBJ2-1 TRBV9 CASSLSGTNYNEQFF
TRBJ2-5 TRBV4-2 CASSQDRTLQETQYF
TRBJ2-7 TRBV20-1 CSAGQGNNEQYF
TRBJ1-2 TRBV12-3/TRBV12-4 CASSFTALYGYTF
TRBJ2-3 TRBV7-2 CASSLKGPAGVTDTQYF
TRBJ2-4 TRBV6-5 CASSYNRERAKNIQYF
TRBJ2-1 TRBV20-1 CSAPGQTNEQFF